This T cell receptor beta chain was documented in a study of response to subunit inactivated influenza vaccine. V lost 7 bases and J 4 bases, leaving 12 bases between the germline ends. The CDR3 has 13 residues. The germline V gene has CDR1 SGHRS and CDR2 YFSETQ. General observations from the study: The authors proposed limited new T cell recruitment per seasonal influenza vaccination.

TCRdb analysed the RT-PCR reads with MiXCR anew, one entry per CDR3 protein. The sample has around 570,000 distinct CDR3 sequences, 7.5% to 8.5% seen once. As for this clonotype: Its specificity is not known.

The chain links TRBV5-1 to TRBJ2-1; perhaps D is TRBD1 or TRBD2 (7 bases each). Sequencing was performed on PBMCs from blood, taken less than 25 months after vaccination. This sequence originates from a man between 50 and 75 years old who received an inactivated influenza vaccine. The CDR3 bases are TGCGCCAGCGCGCAGGGGGGGTACAATGAGCAGTTCTTC. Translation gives CASAQGGYNEQFF. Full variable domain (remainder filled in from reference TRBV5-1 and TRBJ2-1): KAGVTQTPRYLIKTRGQQVTLSCSPISGHRSVSWYQQTPGQGLQFLFEYFSETQRNKGNFPGRFSGRQFSNSRSEMNVSTLELGDSALYLCASAQGGYNEQFFGPGTRLTVL.